These 29 T cell receptor beta chains came from one sample sequenced in a study of radiation and T cells in renal cell carcinoma. The time point: blood 4 weeks post-SBRT, at nephrectomy. As for treatment: 15 Gy SBRT to primary tumor, nephrectomy 4 weeks later. Method: immunoSEQ multiplex PCR; TCRdb's copy keeps in-frame clones and lacks some. The repertoire includes 25,000 to 40,000 clones, 81% of them detected once, and about 30% sits in the top ten. The specimen was blood, collected from a patient whose treatment included radiotherapy and nephrectomy. The receptor set was obtained from a man in his 60s with renal cell carcinoma.

This chain joins TRBV7-2 and TRBJ2-5; no clear D gene. CDR1 is SGHTA, CDR2 FQGNSA, per germline. The CDR3 covers 13 residues. The ends were cut back, 4 bases at V and 5 bases at J, with 11 bases in the middle. The CDR3 DNA reads as TGTGCCAGCAGCTCCCCGCTGGCGGAGACCCAGTACTTC. It codes for CASSSPLAETQYF. Full variable domain (missing parts from reference TRBV7-2 and TRBJ2-5): GAGVSQSPSNKVTEKGKDVELRCDPISGHTALYWYRQSLGQGLEFLIYFQGNSAPDKSGLPSDRFSAERTGGSVSTLTIQRTQQEDSAVYLCASSSPLAETQYFGPGTRLLVL.

This rearrangement joins TRBV9 to TRBJ1-6; TRBD1 might be the D (5 bases). Germline V lookup: CDR1 SGDLS, CDR2 YYNGEE. V was cut by 0 bases and J by 6 bases, with 10 bases left in between. This CDR3 is built from 15 residues. The CDR3 DNA is TGTGCCAGCAGCGTAGAAGGGGCCGGTAATTCACCCCTCCACTTT. It specifies CASSVEGAGNSPLHF. The whole variable domain, filled in from reference TRBV9 and TRBJ1-6, reads DSGVTQTPKHLITATGQRVTLRCSPRSGDLSVYWYQQSLDQGLQFLIQYYNGEERAKGNILERFSAQQFPDLHSELNLSSLELGDSALYFCASSVEGAGNSPLHFGNGTRLTVT.

The chain has TRBV15 and TRBJ1-5, with D possibly TRBD1 on 5 matching bases. Germline CDR1 is LNHNV and CDR2 is YYDKDF (reference sequence). The CDR3 is 15 amino acids. Trimming left V 3 bases short and J 1 base short, with 10 bases between. The CDR3 region is CATSRRGGSNQPQHF. The CDR3, as DNA: TGTGCCACCAGCAGGAGGGGAGGAAGCAATCAGCCCCAGCATTTT.

The gene calls are TRBV19 and TRBJ2-7; the D gene is possibly TRBD2 (6 bases). This CDR3 has 15 amino acids. The V end was cut by 5 bases, the J end by 2 bases, with 16 bases between. Per the germline V gene, CDR1 is LNHDA and CDR2 is SQIVND (reference sequence). Written as DNA, the CDR3 is TGTGCCAGTAGTTCCCAGCGGGTGTCCCCCTACGAGCAGTACTTC. This codes for CASSSQRVSPYEQYF.

V is TRBV27 and J is TRBJ2-1; TRBD2 is a possible D gene (6 bases). Trimming cost V 2 bases and J 3 bases, with 11 bases left between them. The germline V gene has CDR1 MNHEY and CDR2 SMNVEV (reference sequence). This CDR3 is built from 15 residues. CDR3 in DNA: TGTGCCAGCAGTTTAAGGGACTCACTCTACAATGAGCAGTTCTTC. The encoded protein is CASSLRDSLYNEQFF.

The sample holds one count of this clone. The genes are TRBV25-1 and TRBJ2-5; 7 bases align to TRBD2. Looked up from germline, CDR1 is MGHDK and CDR2 is SYGVNS. There are 16 residues in the CDR3. The V gene end was trimmed by 0 bases and the J gene end by 6 bases; junction bases not matched to a gene: 10. The CDR3 sequence: CASSEYRSGREKTQYF. CDR3 bases: TGTGCCAGCAGTGAATACAGGTCAGGGAGGGAAAAGACCCAGTACTTC.

J is TRBJ2-3 and V is TRBV11-3; 7 positions agree with TRBD1. Per the germline V gene, CDR1 is SGHNT and CDR2 is YENEEA. After removal of 5 bases from V and 4 bases from J, the junction contained 6 bases not matched to a gene. CDR3 length: 14 amino acids. CDR3: CASSRYQGADTQYF. The CDR3 DNA reads as TGTGCCAGCAGCCGGTACCAGGGGGCAGATACGCAGTATTTT.

The chain uses TRBV7-3 and TRBJ2-1; D is undetermined. This CDR3 has 13 amino acids. From germline, CDR1 is SGHTA and CDR2 FQGTGA. Trimming shortened V by 2 bases and J by 6 bases, and 8 bases separated the two germline ends. Here the CDR3 DNA reads TGTGCCAGCAGCTTAGCGGAGACCAATGAGCAGTTCTTC. It codes for CASSLAETNEQFF.

The chain carries TRBV5-1 and TRBJ2-1; TRBD2 might be the D (5 bases). Germline V lookup: CDR1 SGHRS, CDR2 YFSETQ. Trimming removed 5 bases at V and 4 bases at J, with 10 bases between. This CDR3 has 13 residues. This CDR3 is CASSRRTYNEQFF. In nucleotides, the CDR3 is TGCGCCAGCAGTCGGCGGACTTACAATGAGCAGTTCTTC. Full variable domain (missing parts from reference TRBV5-1 and TRBJ2-1): KAGVTQTPRYLIKTRGQQVTLSCSPISGHRSVSWYQQTPGQGLQFLFEYFSETQRNKGNFPGRFSGRQFSNSRSEMNVSTLELGDSALYLCASSRRTYNEQFFGPGTRLTVL.

The genes are TRBV5-5 and TRBJ1-1, with D unclear. This CDR3 contains 14 residues. V dropped 2 bases and J dropped 0 bases, with 8 bases sitting between them. Germline V CDR1 and CDR2: SGHKS, YYEKEE (reference sequence). The CDR3 region is CASSFATMNTEAFF. CDR3 nucleotides: TGTGCCAGCAGCTTTGCAACAATGAACACTGAAGCTTTCTTT.

This chain connects TRBV6-1 to TRBJ2-7; D remains ambiguous. CDR1 and CDR2 from the germline V gene are MNHNS and SASEGT. V shed 5 bases and J shed 3 bases, with 11 bases lying between them. There are 13 residues in the CDR3. The CDR3 sequence: CASSHIALYEQYF. CDR3 DNA sequence: TGTGCCAGCAGTCACATAGCACTCTACGAGCAGTACTTC.

The chain has TRBV21-1 and TRBJ2-5; the table's D call of TRBD2 was not tested on the DNA. TRBV21-1 constitutes a pseudogene. The CDR3 is 17 residues long. CDR3 DNA: TGTGCCAGCAGCAAAGTGGAGACTAGCGGGACCCAAGAGACCCAGTACTTC. This translates into CASSKVETSGTQETQYF.

This clone has just a few counts. This chain uses TRBV19 with TRBJ1-2, with TRBD1 matching over 8 bases. The CDR3 contains 15 residues. The germline V gene encodes CDR1 LNHDA and CDR2 SQIVND (reference sequence). V lost 7 bases and J lost 6; bases outside the gene matches: 13. CDR3 nucleotide sequence: TGTGCCAGTATTAGAAGGACAGGGTCTGGCGATGGCTACACCTTC. Protein sequence: CASIRRTGSGDGYTF.

CDR3 sequence: CASSPDPLLFF. CDR3 bases: TGTGCCAGCTCACCAGATCCTCTTCTGTTTTTT. This rearrangement joins TRBV18 to TRBJ2-2, with no clear D. V dropped 2 bases and J dropped 14 bases, with 9 bases sitting between them. The germline CDR1 and CDR2 sequences are KGHSH and LQKENI. The CDR3 covers 11 residues.

V usage is TRBV2 and J usage is TRBJ2-1, with 9 bases that match TRBD1. CDR1 SNHLY and CDR2 FYNNEI come from the germline V gene. This CDR3 has 13 residues. The ends lost 4 bases at V and 6 bases at J; junction bases unmatched: 1. CDR3 sequence reads: CASSAQGANEQFF. The CDR3 DNA sequence: TGTGCCAGCAGTGCACAGGGGGCCAATGAGCAGTTCTTC.

V and J are TRBV19 and TRBJ2-7; 8 bases line up with TRBD1. The CDR3 covers 14 residues. The ends lost 3 bases at V and 3 bases at J; junction bases unmatched: 4. In germline, CDR1 is LNHDA, CDR2 SQIVND (reference sequence). CDR3 in DNA: TGTGCCAGTAGTATGGACAGGGTGGGCTACGAGCAGTACTTC. Translation: CASSMDRVGYEQYF.

The V call is TRBV5-1, the J call TRBJ2-3, with D possibly being TRBD2 (6 bases). This CDR3 has 15 amino acids. V was trimmed by 1 base and J by 7 bases, leaving 16 bases between them. The V gene's germline CDR1 is SGHRS and CDR2 YFSETQ. The CDR3 is CASSLIKGGVNTQYF. CDR3 DNA: TGCGCCAGCAGCTTGATCAAGGGCGGGGTTAATACGCAGTATTTT.

J is TRBJ1-2 and V is TRBV7-2; the match to TRBD1 covers 8 bases. The CDR3 is 15 amino acids. CDR1 and CDR2 from the germline V gene are SGHTA and FQGNSA. The ends lost 4 bases at V and 3 bases at J; junction bases unmatched: 7. The CDR3 DNA reads TGTGCCAGCAGCTCCCGGACAGGGTCGCACTATGGCTACACCTTC. Translated: CASSSRTGSHYGYTF. The full variable domain, rest sourced from reference TRBV7-2 and TRBJ1-2, is GAGVSQSPSNKVTEKGKDVELRCDPISGHTALYWYRQSLGQGLEFLIYFQGNSAPDKSGLPSDRFSAERTGGSVSTLTIQRTQQEDSAVYLCASSSRTGSHYGYTFGSGTRLTVV.

The DNA for the CDR3 is TGTGCCAGCAGCTTAGTGGGGAGTGTTGATTCACCCCTCCACTTT. The encoded protein is CASSLVGSVDSPLHF. The rearrangement joins TRBV7-2 to TRBJ1-6; D is ambiguous. The germline V gene has CDR1 SGHTA and CDR2 FQGNSA. V was cut by 1 base and J by 8 bases, with 12 bases left in between. This CDR3 has 15 amino acids.

This clone is deemed medium-sized. V usage is TRBV7-9 and J usage is TRBJ2-3; a weak D match, TRBD1 (6 bases). Trimming stripped 4 bases from V and 6 bases from J, with 11 bases between. Germline V CDR1 and CDR2: SEHNR, FQNEAQ (reference sequence). This CDR3 is 13 amino acids long. The CDR3 DNA reads TGTGCCAGCAGCTCAGAACAGGGTGATACGCAGTATTTT. Encoded protein: CASSSEQGDTQYF.

As for this clone: The junction departs from the called germline gene at one end, perhaps through a read error. The chain links TRBV7-7 to TRBJ2-5; TRBD1 matches 10 bases. Germline loops: CDR1 SSHAT, CDR2 FNYEAQ (reference sequence). This CDR3 has 15 residues. CDR3 loop: CASSLGQGGQETQYF. The DNA of the CDR3 is TGTGCTAGCAGCTTAGGACAGGGGGGCCAAGAGACCCAGTACTTC.

The chain links TRBV6-6 to TRBJ2-7, with a tentative D call TRBD1 (6 bases). This CDR3 comprises 11 residues. V lost 4 bases and J 13 bases, leaving 14 bases between the germline ends. Germline-derived CDR1 and CDR2 are MNHNY and SVGAGI (reference sequence). The CDR3 nucleotides are TGTGCCAGCAGTTCCCTCCGGGACACCTACTTC. It is translated as CASSSLRDTYF.

The chain carries TRBV4-1 and TRBJ1-2; the D is unclear. Germline values: CDR1 MGHRA, CDR2 YSYEKL. The CDR3 totals 14 residues. Trimming took 0 bases from V and 8 from J, leaving 13 bases between them. CDR3 in amino acids: CASSQESTGLGYTF. In nucleotides, the CDR3 is TGCGCCAGCAGCCAAGAGAGTACGGGTTTGGGCTACACCTTC.

The chain employs TRBV15 and TRBJ1-5, with D possibly being TRBD1 (5 bases). V was clipped by 0 bases and J by 2 bases, with 14 bases between them. There are 17 residues in the CDR3. Germline V gives CDR1 LNHNV, CDR2 YYDKDF (reference sequence). The CDR3 DNA reads TGTGCCACCAGCAGAGATGTTGGGGGATGGGGCAATCAGCCCCAGCATTTT. Its translation: CATSRDVGGWGNQPQHF. Combining the CDR3 with reference TRBV15 and TRBJ1-5 gives the whole variable domain DAMVIQNPRYQVTQFGKPVTLSCSQTLNHNVMYWYQQKSSQAPKLLFHYYDKDFNNEADTPDNFQSRRPNTSFCFLDIRSPGLGDTAMYLCATSRDVGGWGNQPQHFGDGTRLSIL.

The chain employs TRBV6-4 and TRBJ1-3; D is uncertain. The CDR3 sequence is 15 residues long. V was pared by 10 bases and J by 0 bases, with 16 bases between. Germline V CDR1 and CDR2: MRHNA, SNTAGT. The CDR3 region has the DNA TGTGCCAACCTAGGACCCGAAGGCTCTGGAAACACCATATATTTT. It translates to CANLGPEGSGNTIYF.

This chain links TRBV5-4 with TRBJ2-1, with 7 nucleotides matching TRBD2. Trimming removed 6 bases from V and 9 bases from J; junction bases left unmatched: 12. Germline V CDR1 and CDR2: SGHNT, YYREEE (reference sequence). CDR3 length equals 14 residues. The CDR3 here is CASTTFGGEGEQFF. CDR3 sequence (DNA): TGTGCCAGCACCACGTTTGGGGGGGAAGGTGAGCAGTTCTTC.

The V and J genes are TRBV18 and TRBJ1-1; D is possibly TRBD1 (5 bases). Germline CDR1 and CDR2: KGHSH and LQKENI. V lost 2 bases and J 1 base, leaving 8 bases between the germline ends. CDR3 length: 14 amino acids. The CDR3: CASSPSGGNTEAFF. In nucleotides, the CDR3 is TGTGCCAGCTCACCATCCGGGGGGAACACTGAAGCTTTCTTT.

The chain uses TRBV29-1 and TRBJ2-7; 7 nucleotides line up with TRBD2. Trimming cost V 5 bases and J 5 bases; bases outside gene matches: 6. The V gene's germline CDR1 is SQVTM and CDR2 ANQGSEA. This CDR3 is 12 amino acids long. In nucleotides, the CDR3 is TGCAGCGTTTCAGGGAGGGGAGACGAGCAGTACTTC. Amino acid sequence: CSVSGRGDEQYF.

The rearrangement uses TRBV27 and TRBJ2-1; possible D gene TRBD2, 5 bases. Trimming shortened V by 3 bases and J by 4 bases, and 13 bases separated the two germline ends. Germline CDR1 reads MNHEY; CDR2 reads SMNVEV (reference sequence). The CDR3 has 15 amino acids. CDR3 DNA sequence: TGTGCCAGCAGTTTCGATGAGAGAGGGTACAATGAGCAGTTCTTC. Translating it yields CASSFDERGYNEQFF.